This T cell receptor (beta chain) was documented in a study of tumor-infiltrating lymphocytes in primary liver carcinoma (dated by TCRdb to the late 2010s). As for the study more broadly: Hepatocellular carcinoma (four) or combined HCC and intrahepatic cholangiocarcinoma (one) was present in the five patients, who were three men and two women aged 30 to 69 years. Across five regions of each liver tumor, along with adjacent normal tissue and blood, the study brought together TCRbeta repertoire sequencing, expression microarrays and whole-exome sequencing. Technical replicate repertoires showed high reproducibility, with mean shared-clone rates roughly 0.89 and correlation coefficients above 0.95. To link TCRbeta repertoire diversity with the local molecular phenotype, the approximately 27 tumor region samples were profiled using Agilent mRNA microarrays. A total of about 35 specimens from 5 patients went through TCRbeta repertoire sequencing, namely 25 tumor regions, 5 adjacent noncancerous liver tissues and 5 peripheral blood samples. Roughly 3.5 to 8 million productive TCRbeta reads were obtained per sample, and no significant difference in read depth was found between tissue types. The five patients had tumors of stage T1-T3 N0M0, with maximum diameters ranging from 4.2 to 10 cm.

Total RNA and DNA were co-extracted without cell sorting from around 20-30 mg of bulk tissue using the AllPrep DNA/RNA mini kit. Surgical resection was performed in China between late 2015 and March 2016 on about 5 patients with histopathologically diagnosed primary liver carcinoma. At the time of sampling, the patients were treatment-naive and had chronic HBV infection. Each tumor was sampled at five spatially separated regions: the tumor centre plus the superior, inferior, left-lateral and right-lateral poles. Histology showed that every tumor sample contained more than 85% viable tumor cells. Fresh tumor and adjacent tissue pieces were bisected; one half was stored in RNAlater at -80°C, the other sent for histology. TCRbeta-specific cDNA was reverse-transcribed from approximately 460 ng total RNA using a constant-region primer and ProtoScript II reverse transcriptase. Construction of the TCRbeta libraries relied on three nested rounds of multiplex PCR, following a slightly modified ARM-PCR procedure. The first two PCR rounds used multiplex TRBV1-TRBV30 forward primers with a Cbeta reverse primer, each for 10 cycles. Sample barcodes and Illumina adapters were added in a final 25-cycle PCR with Deep VentR polymerase. Before sequencing, amplicons between 200 and 500 bp were purified from gel using a QIAquick gel extraction kit. An Illumina HiSeq 2500 was used to sequence the TCRbeta amplicons with 250-bp paired-end reads. In the paper's pipeline: To recover full CDR3 sequences, reads were quality-trimmed using Trimmomatic v0.33 and paired reads were then merged using FLASH v1.2.11. MiGEC v1.2.1b assigned V, D and J germline segments to the rearranged TCRbeta sequences. Clonotype statistics and Shannon-Wiener diversity indices were computed with VDJtools v1.0.0. Except for diversity analysis, only the 250 most abundant clonotypes of each sample were used in subsequent analyses to reduce sampling bias. TCRdb trimmed the raw reads at Q25, called clones with MiXCR and kept productive beta chains. Each entry merges the rows of one CDR3 protein and shows their most common DNA and genes. TCRdb, not the original authors, processed these V and J calls. Within this sample are approximately 110,000 distinct CDR3 sequences, with approximately 64% of them counted one time only. 8.4% of the sample is held by the ten biggest clonotypes.

In this sample, this clonotype turned up many times. Its antigen is not yet known. Per-base qualities were not stored, and no clone one base away is much larger. The CDR3 covers 14 residues, taking in both the cysteine and the phenylalanine. Only the CDR3 DNA stays, 42 bases, in frame from base 1. V gives up 2 bases and J gives up 5 bases, and the segment between their germline ends measures 10 bases. General conclusions and limits of the study: Only about 7.5-25% of top clones were found in all five regions of a tumor, suggesting spatial heterogeneity of tumor-infiltrating T cells. Because sequencing covered only the TCR beta chain and unpaired alpha chains were not captured, true repertoire diversity is likely underestimated. The study included only five patients, and the authors note findings should be validated in a larger study. Comparison of CD4+ and CD8+ T cell repertoires was precluded by the use of bulk unsorted samples. Repertoire overlap was higher between tumor regions (mean roughly 35%) than tumor-adjacent (approximately 17%) or tumor-blood (approximately 14%) pairs, consistent with antigen-driven expansion. Compared with blood, tumors had a significantly larger share of the repertoire taken up by the top 250 clones (p = 0.039).

The receptor was isolated from a woman aged 60 to 75 with primary liver carcinoma and hepatitis B virus infection. Source material: liver tumor tissue from sampling region 3. In the paper's terms, the cell subset or site label means: tumor region T3, left-lateral pole. In this chain, TRBV12-3 or TRBV12-4 is recombined with TRBJ1-3; the D segment cannot be called with confidence. CDR3 region: CASSLRGARNTIYF. The DNA reads TGTGCCAGCAGTTTACGAGGTGCTCGAAACACCATATATTTT.